Shown below are 27 T cell receptor beta chains from a single sample sequenced in a study of blood T cells in healthy people across ages. Sample-barcoded 5' priming and a J-beta primer mix drove a second PCR of roughly 7 to 11 cycles. TCRdb re-called the 5' RACE reads with MiXCR, one entry per CDR3 protein. The data contain around 2 million distinct CDR3 sequences, about 39% of them singletons. Source material: blood. The receptors derive from a human donor in good health.

J is TRBJ2-7 and V is TRBV7-3; TRBD2 agrees at 8 bases. The V gene's germline CDR1 is SGHTA and CDR2 FQGTGA. The CDR3 extends over 15 amino acids. V lost 3 bases to trimming and J lost 0 bases; unmatched junction nucleotides: 4. The CDR3 DNA reads TGTGCCAGCAGCTTCTCAGCGGGAGACTCCTACGAGCAGTACTTC. This codes for CASSFSAGDSYEQYF.

The rearrangement joins TRBV27 to TRBJ1-2; D call uncertain. The CDR3 length is 15 residues. V lost 5 bases and J 7 bases, leaving 20 bases between the germline ends. CDR1 is MNHEY and CDR2 is SMNVEV in the germline V gene (reference sequence). CDR3 loop: CASSLFRNLLSGYTF. The CDR3 coding sequence is TGTGCCAGCAGTCTTTTCCGGAATTTGTTATCTGGCTACACCTTC.

This clonotype was counted between two and nine times. The rearrangement links TRBV29-1 to TRBJ2-4, with 9 bases fitting TRBD2. The CDR3 runs to 13 residues. V shed 2 bases, J shed 15 bases, and the junction held 11 bases outside the gene matches. Germline assignment: CDR1 SQVTM and CDR2 ANQGSEA. As DNA, the CDR3 is TGCAGCGTTGAAAAAGCCGGGACTAGCATACTGTACTTC. It encodes CSVEKAGTSILYF.

The chain carries TRBV7-2 and TRBJ1-2; 7 nucleotides line up with TRBD1. Germline V gene sequence: CDR1 SGHTA, CDR2 FQGNSA. There are 16 residues in the CDR3. V lost 5 bases to trimming and J lost 6 bases; unmatched junction nucleotides: 15. The CDR3 here is CASSPTIHDRVHGYTF. CDR3 bases: TGTGCCAGCAGCCCGACCATTCACGACAGGGTCCATGGCTACACCTTC.

This rearrangement joins TRBV7-2 to TRBJ2-5; D is unresolved. The V and J ends lost 5 bases and 1 base respectively, with 17 bases between them. CDR3 length: 16 residues. CDR1 and CDR2 (germline): SGHTA, FQGNSA. CDR3 nucleotides: TGTGCCAGCAGCCCCAACTACGGTAGATGCCAAGAGACCCAGTACTTC. Protein sequence: CASSPNYGRCQETQYF.

The chain links TRBV6-1 to TRBJ2-5; D tentatively reads TRBD1 or TRBD2 (5 bases each). V was trimmed by 7 bases and J by 1 base, leaving 10 bases between them. From germline, CDR1 is MNHNS and CDR2 SASEGT. The CDR3 spans 13 residues. The CDR3 coding sequence is TGTGCCAGCAAAGTGAGGGGCCAAGAGACCCAGTACTTC. Protein: CASKVRGQETQYF.

V is TRBV5-1 and J is TRBJ1-2; D gene uncertain. The CDR3 runs 14 residues. Germline CDR1 is SGHRS and CDR2 is YFSETQ. The V and J ends lost 4 bases and 8 bases respectively, with 18 bases between them. Here the CDR3 reads CASSLSAGIGGYTF. In DNA, the CDR3 is TGCGCCAGCAGCCTCAGCGCGGGAATTGGCGGCTACACCTTC.

This clonotype appeared a few times. The chain couples TRBV6-5 to TRBJ2-7; D might be TRBD1 or TRBD2, each matching 5 bases. V lost 6 bases and J lost 3, with 18 bases in between. CDR3 length: 15 amino acids. CDR1 MNHEY and CDR2 SVGAGI come from the germline V gene. CDR3 in amino acids: CASSPTEGYHYEQYF. The CDR3 DNA sequence: TGTGCCAGCAGCCCGACAGAGGGTTATCACTACGAGCAGTACTTC.

This clonotype was seen more than once but under ten times. V and J are TRBV7-9 and TRBJ2-5; D ambiguous. Trimming stripped 1 base from V and 4 bases from J, with 7 bases between. Germline V gives CDR1 SEHNR, CDR2 FQNEAQ (reference sequence). The CDR3 is made up of 13 amino acids. The CDR3 loop reads CASSLVDPETQYF. In DNA form, the CDR3 reads TGTGCCAGCAGCTTAGTGGATCCAGAGACCCAGTACTTC.

The chain joins TRBV29-1 to TRBJ2-7; tentative D call: TRBD1 (6 bases). The V and J ends lost 1 base and 4 bases respectively, with 11 bases between them. The length of the CDR3 is 13 residues. Germline CDR1 SQVTM, CDR2 ANQGSEA. CDR3 amino acids: CSVEGTVPYEQYF. The CDR3 nucleotides are TGCAGCGTTGAAGGGACAGTTCCGTACGAGCAGTACTTC.

The rearrangement joins TRBV20-1 to TRBJ2-1; 8 nucleotides agree with TRBD2. Germline V lookup: CDR1 DFQATT, CDR2 SNEGSKA (reference sequence). V lost 7 bases and J lost 9; bases outside the gene matches: 5. CDR3 length: 11 amino acids. CDR3 amino acids: CSGAGEVEQFF. CDR3 nucleotide sequence: TGCAGTGGAGCGGGGGAGGTTGAGCAGTTCTTC.

The chain combines TRBV20-1 with TRBJ2-2, with D possibly matching TRBD1 (6 bases). The length of the CDR3 is 14 residues. V lost 2 bases and J 7 bases, leaving 14 bases between the germline ends. Germline loops: CDR1 DFQATT, CDR2 SNEGSKA (reference sequence). The chain's CDR3 is CSARTKGVYGELFF. CDR3 DNA: TGCAGTGCTAGAACCAAGGGGGTATACGGGGAGCTGTTTTTT.

J is TRBJ1-5 and V is TRBV15; D possibly corresponds to TRBD1 (5 bases). There are 15 residues in the CDR3. Germline CDR1 and CDR2: LNHNV and YYDKDF (reference sequence). Trimming left V 6 bases short and J 0 bases short, with 12 bases between. CDR3 region: CATSSGTVSNQPQHF. CDR3 in DNA: TGTGCCACCAGTAGCGGGACGGTTAGCAATCAGCCCCAGCATTTT.

This chain links TRBV20-1 with TRBJ2-5; the D is unclear. The CDR3 runs to 14 residues. Germline V CDR1 and CDR2: DFQATT, SNEGSKA (reference sequence). V was shortened by 3 bases and J by 4 bases, with 15 bases between the two germline ends. This CDR3 reads CSASSRTVRETQYF. CDR3 in DNA: TGCAGTGCTAGTTCCCGGACGGTTCGAGAGACCCAGTACTTC.

The V gene is TRBV12-5, the J gene TRBJ2-3, with 10 positions matching TRBD1. Germline V gene sequence: CDR1 LGHNT, CDR2 FRNRAP. The trim removed 5 bases at V and 2 bases at J, leaving 7 bases unmatched. CDR3 length equals 16 residues. CDR3: CASGPEGQGLTDTQYF. The DNA of the CDR3 is TGTGCTAGTGGTCCGGAGGGACAGGGGCTCACAGATACGCAGTATTTT.

This clonotype was found a few times. The V gene is TRBV6-2 or TRBV6-3, the J gene TRBJ2-6, with TRBD1 matching 8 bases. V was pared by 6 bases and J by 0 bases, with 10 bases of the junction left unmatched. Germline lookup yields CDR1 MNHEY and CDR2 SVGEGT. The CDR3 runs 18 residues. The CDR3 DNA sequence: TGTGCCAGCAGCTCTGGACAGGGAGCCTTCTCTGGGGCCAACGTCCTGACTTTC. This sequence encodes CASSSGQGAFSGANVLTF.

The chain has TRBV10-3 and TRBJ2-3; no firm D call. Trimming shortened V by 5 bases and J by 5 bases, and 11 bases separated the two germline ends. The CDR3 length is 13 residues. CDR1 and CDR2 (germline): ENHRY, SYGVKD. This CDR3 is CAISQTPEDTQYF. The DNA of the CDR3 is TGTGCCATCAGTCAAACACCGGAAGATACGCAGTATTTT.

The chain joins TRBV3-1 to TRBJ1-5; 8 nucleotides match TRBD1. Germline values: CDR1 LGHDT, CDR2 YNNKEL (reference sequence). The CDR3 runs 16 residues. The J segment lost 3 bases and the V segment lost 0 bases, leaving 4 bases of the junction unmatched. Here the CDR3 DNA reads TGTGCCAGCAGCCAAGATGGGGGACAGGCCAATCAGCCCCAGCATTTT. It translates to CASSQDGGQANQPQHF.

Of note for this clonotype: One end of the junction is discordant with germline, which a read error may explain. The chain employs TRBV4-2 and TRBJ1-6; D uncertain. CDR1 is LGHNA and CDR2 is YNFKEQ in the germline V gene. This CDR3 region has 16 residues. In nucleotides, the CDR3 is TGTGCCAGCAGCCAGGAGCCGCCTCTAGGGAATTCTCCCCTCCGCTTT. This sequence encodes CASSQEPPLGNSPLRF.

This chain connects TRBV6-5 to TRBJ2-7; 11 bases are a match to TRBD2. J lost 7 bases, V lost 0 bases, and 11 bases had no gene match. The CDR3 sequence is 17 residues long. CDR1 is MNHEY, CDR2 SVGAGI, per germline. CDR3 region: CASSYSSLTSGSNEQYF. DNA of the CDR3: TGTGCCAGCAGTTACTCCTCACTAACTAGCGGGAGCAATGAGCAGTACTTC.

This clonotype has more than one count but fewer than ten. V usage is TRBV2 and J usage is TRBJ2-7; the match to TRBD1 covers 7 bases. Germline CDR1 SNHLY, CDR2 FYNNEI. J lost 4 bases, V lost 4 bases, and 10 bases had no gene match. The CDR3 is 15 residues long. DNA of the CDR3: TGTGCCAGCAGTGGAAAAAGGGACAGCAAGTACGAGCAGTACTTC. This sequence encodes CASSGKRDSKYEQYF.

The CDR3 DNA is TGCAGTGTTCGTGGAATGGAGGGACAGTTTAACTATGGCTACACCTTC. This gives the protein CSVRGMEGQFNYGYTF. This sequence joins TRBV20-1 and TRBJ1-2, with 7 bases fitting TRBD1. V shed 7 bases, J shed 1 base, and the junction held 15 bases outside the gene matches. CDR3 length equals 16 residues. The germline gives CDR1 DFQATT, CDR2 SNEGSKA (reference sequence).

The chain uses TRBV4-2 and TRBJ1-1; TRBD1 matches at 8 bases. With 1 base clipped from V and 1 base from J, the junction kept 8 bases outside the gene matches. Germline V gene sequence: CDR1 LGHNA, CDR2 YNFKEQ. The CDR3 runs 17 residues. The CDR3 DNA follows: TGTGCCAGCAGCCAAGGCCCCGGACAGGGCCGGAACACTGAAGCTTTCTTT. This sequence encodes CASSQGPGQGRNTEAFF.

In its sample, this clonotype was seen a few times. V gene TRBV20-1 combines with J gene TRBJ2-5; D assignment may be TRBD1 or TRBD2 (5 bases each). Trimming pared 6 bases from V and 5 bases from J, leaving 16 bases between. Germline lookup yields CDR1 DFQATT and CDR2 SNEGSKA (reference sequence). The CDR3 loop spans 13 amino acids. CDR3 protein: CSAKEGPWETQYF. In DNA, the CDR3 is TGCAGTGCGAAAGAGGGGCCTTGGGAGACCCAGTACTTC.

The rearrangement uses TRBV4-1 and TRBJ1-5, with 9 bases aligning to TRBD1. This CDR3 is 17 amino acids long. After removal of 4 bases from V and 2 bases from J, the junction contained 9 bases not matched to a gene. Germline CDR1 is MGHRA and CDR2 is YSYEKL. CDR3 loop: CASSRTGGAGGNQPQHF. In DNA form, the CDR3 reads TGCGCCAGCAGCCGTACAGGGGGCGCGGGAGGCAATCAGCCCCAGCATTTT.

This clonotype appeared a few times. This chain uses TRBV5-5 with TRBJ1-2; no definite D call. V was trimmed by 2 bases and J by 2 bases, leaving 13 bases between them. This CDR3 comprises 15 residues. Germline V CDR1 and CDR2: SGHKS, YYEKEE (reference sequence). The CDR3 loop reads CASSLGVPANYGYTF. CDR3 in DNA: TGTGCCAGCAGCTTAGGTGTCCCAGCAAACTATGGCTACACCTTC.

The chain is built from TRBV11-2 and TRBJ1-2; D may be TRBD1 (6 bases). The V end was cut by 5 bases, the J end by 6 bases, with 19 bases between. The CDR3 is 15 amino acids. Germline V lookup: CDR1 SGHAT, CDR2 FQNNGV. The CDR3 nucleotides read TGTGCCAGCAGCCCAGGGACACGACTGGGCAATGGCTACACCTTC. This encodes CASSPGTRLGNGYTF.